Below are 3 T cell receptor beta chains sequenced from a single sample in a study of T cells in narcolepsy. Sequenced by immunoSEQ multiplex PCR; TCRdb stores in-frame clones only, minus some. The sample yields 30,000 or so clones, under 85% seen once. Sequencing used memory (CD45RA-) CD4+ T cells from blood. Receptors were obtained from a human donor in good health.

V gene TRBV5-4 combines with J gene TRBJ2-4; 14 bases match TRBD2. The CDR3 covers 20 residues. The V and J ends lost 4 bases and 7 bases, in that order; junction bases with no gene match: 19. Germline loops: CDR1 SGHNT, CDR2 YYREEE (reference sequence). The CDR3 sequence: CASSLPGTSGSLGAKNIQYF. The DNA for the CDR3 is TGTGCCAGCAGCCTACCAGGGACTAGCGGGAGTTTGGGGGCTAAGAACATTCAGTACTTC.

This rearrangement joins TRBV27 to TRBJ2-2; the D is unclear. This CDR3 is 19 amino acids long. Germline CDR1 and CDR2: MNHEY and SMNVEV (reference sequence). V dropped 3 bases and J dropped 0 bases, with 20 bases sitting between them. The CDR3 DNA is TGTGCCAGCAGTTTGCGTACAGCTTCTCAATTACCGAACACCGGGGAGCTGTTTTTT. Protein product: CASSLRTASQLPNTGELFF.

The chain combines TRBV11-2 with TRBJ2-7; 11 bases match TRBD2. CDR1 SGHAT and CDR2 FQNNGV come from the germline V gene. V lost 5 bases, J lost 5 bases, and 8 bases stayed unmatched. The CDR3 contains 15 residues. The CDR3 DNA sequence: TGTGCCAGCAGCCGGACTAGCGGGTGGGGTAACGAGCAGTACTTC. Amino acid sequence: CASSRTSGWGNEQYF.